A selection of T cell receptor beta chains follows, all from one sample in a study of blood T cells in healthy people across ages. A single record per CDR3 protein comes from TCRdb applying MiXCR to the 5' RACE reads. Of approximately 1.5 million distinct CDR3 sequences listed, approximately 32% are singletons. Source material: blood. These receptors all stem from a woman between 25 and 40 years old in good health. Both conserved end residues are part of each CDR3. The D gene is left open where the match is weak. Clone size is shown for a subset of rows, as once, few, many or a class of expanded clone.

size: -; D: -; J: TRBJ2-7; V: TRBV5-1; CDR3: CASNLGTGVEQYF; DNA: TGCGCCAGCAACTTGGGGACTGGTGTCGAACAGTACTTC
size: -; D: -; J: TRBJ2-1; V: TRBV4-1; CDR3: CASSQDPGELSETQFF; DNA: TGCGCCAGCAGCCAAGATCCAGGAGAGCTTTCGGAGACCCAGTTCTTC
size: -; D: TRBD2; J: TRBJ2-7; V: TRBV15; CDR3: CATSRGGHIVGRAYEQYF; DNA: TGTGCCACCAGCAGAGGGGGACACATAGTCGGGAGGGCCTACGAGCAGTACTTC
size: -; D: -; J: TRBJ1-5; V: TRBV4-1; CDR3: CASSQGLVRYNQPQHF; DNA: TGCGCCAGCAGCCAGGGGTTAGTAAGGTACAATCAGCCCCAGCATTTT
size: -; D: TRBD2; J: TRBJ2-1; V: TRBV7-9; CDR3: CASSDGLAGGQYNEQFF; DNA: TGTGCCAGCAGCGACGGACTAGCGGGGGGGCAATACAATGAGCAGTTCTTC
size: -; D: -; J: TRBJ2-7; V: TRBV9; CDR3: CASSVDGAGSYEQYF; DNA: TGTGCCAGCAGCGTAGATGGCGCCGGCTCCTACGAGCAGTACTTC
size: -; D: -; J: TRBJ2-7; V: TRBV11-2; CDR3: CASSSLGGPDPYEQYF; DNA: TGTGCCAGCAGCTCCCTTGGCGGGCCGGATCCTTACGAGCAGTACTTC
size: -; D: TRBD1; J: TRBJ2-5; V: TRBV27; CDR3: CASANLGQGARETQYF; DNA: TGTGCCAGCGCTAACCTCGGACAGGGGGCGCGGGAGACCCAGTACTTC
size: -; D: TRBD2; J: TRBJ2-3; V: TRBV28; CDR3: CASRRGGVGTDTQYF; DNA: TGTGCCAGCAGGAGGGGAGGGGTTGGAACAGATACGCAGTATTTT
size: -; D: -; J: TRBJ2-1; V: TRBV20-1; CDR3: CSAGASIRSYNEQFF; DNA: TGCAGTGCTGGGGCCTCGATTCGGTCCTACAATGAGCAGTTCTTC
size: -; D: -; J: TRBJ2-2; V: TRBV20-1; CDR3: CSARVGTSNTGELFF; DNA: TGCAGTGCTAGAGTAGGGACTTCGAACACCGGGGAGCTGTTTTTT
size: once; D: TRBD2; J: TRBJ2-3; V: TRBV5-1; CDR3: CASSVSGGATGTQYF; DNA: TGCGCCAGCAGCGTAAGCGGGGGTGCTACCGGGACGCAGTATTTT
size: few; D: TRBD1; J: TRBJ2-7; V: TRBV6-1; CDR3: CASIQAGQGTYEQYF; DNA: TGTGCCAGCATTCAGGCGGGACAGGGAACCTACGAGCAGTACTTC
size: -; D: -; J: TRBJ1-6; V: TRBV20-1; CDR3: CSARQDNSPLHF; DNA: TGCAGTGCTCGACAGGATAATTCACCCCTCCACTTT
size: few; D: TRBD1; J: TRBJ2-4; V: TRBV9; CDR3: CASSPGGIAKNIQYF; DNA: TGTGCCAGCAGCCCAGGGGGAATAGCCAAAAACATTCAGTACTTC
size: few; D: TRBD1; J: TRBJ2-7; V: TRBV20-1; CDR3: CSARPTRGQGARYEQYF; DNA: TGCAGTGCTAGACCGACTCGGGGACAGGGGGCGCGGTACGAGCAGTACTTC
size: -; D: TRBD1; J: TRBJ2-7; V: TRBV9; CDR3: CASSGDPTGTYEQYF; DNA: TGTGCCAGCAGCGGGGACCCGACAGGGACCTACGAGCAGTACTTC
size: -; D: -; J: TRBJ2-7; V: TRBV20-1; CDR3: CSADLQMTVYEQYF; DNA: TGCAGTGCCGACCTCCAAATGACAGTCTACGAGCAGTACTTC
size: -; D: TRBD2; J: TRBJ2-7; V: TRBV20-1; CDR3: CSAKAGRRLADEQYF; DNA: TGCAGTGCTAAAGCGGGGAGGCGACTAGCAGACGAGCAGTACTTC
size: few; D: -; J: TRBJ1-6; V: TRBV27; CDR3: CASSLSAETSYNSPLHF; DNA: TGTGCCAGCAGTTTATCGGCAGAGACCTCCTATAATTCACCCCTCCACTTT
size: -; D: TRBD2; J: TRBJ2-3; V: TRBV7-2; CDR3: CASSSSSGSGTDTQYF; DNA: TGTGCCAGCAGCTCCTCGAGCGGGAGTGGCACAGATACGCAGTATTTT
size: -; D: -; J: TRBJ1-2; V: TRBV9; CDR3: CASGRDNSYGYTF; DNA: TGTGCCAGCGGCCGGGACAATAGCTATGGCTACACCTTC
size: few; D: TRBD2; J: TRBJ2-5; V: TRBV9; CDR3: CASSVGGGVRWETQYF; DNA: TGTGCCAGCAGCGTAGGCGGGGGAGTTCGGTGGGAGACCCAGTACTTC
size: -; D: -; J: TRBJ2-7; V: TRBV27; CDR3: CASRSDTATYEQYF; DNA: TGTGCCAGCAGGTCGGACACGGCCACCTACGAGCAGTACTTC
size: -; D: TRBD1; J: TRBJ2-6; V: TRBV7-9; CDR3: CASSPNPEQGASGANVLTF; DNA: TGTGCCAGCAGCCCGAACCCGGAACAGGGGGCCTCTGGGGCCAACGTCCTGACTTTC
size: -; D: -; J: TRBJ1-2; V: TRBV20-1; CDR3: CGATTERFGGYTF; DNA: TGCGGTGCCACGACAGAACGATTCGGTGGCTACACCTTC
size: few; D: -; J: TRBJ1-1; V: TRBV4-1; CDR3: CASSLSQWGPYTEAFF; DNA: TGCGCCAGCAGCCTATCCCAGTGGGGGCCCTACACTGAAGCTTTCTTT
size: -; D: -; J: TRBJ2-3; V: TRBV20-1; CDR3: CSARGRFEDTQYF; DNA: TGCAGTGCTAGGGGAAGGTTTGAAGATACGCAGTATTTT
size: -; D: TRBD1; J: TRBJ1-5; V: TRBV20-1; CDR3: CSASCGTGPQPQHF; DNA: TGCAGTGCTAGTTGCGGGACAGGGCCTCAGCCCCAGCATTTT
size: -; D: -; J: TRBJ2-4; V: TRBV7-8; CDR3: CTSSLRLEGAKNIQYF; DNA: TGTACCAGCAGCTTACGACTAGAAGGGGCCAAAAACATTCAGTACTTC
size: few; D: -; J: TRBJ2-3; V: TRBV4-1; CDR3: CASSPAGGQGPDTQYF; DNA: TGCGCCAGCAGCCCGGCGGGCGGCCAAGGCCCAGATACGCAGTATTTT
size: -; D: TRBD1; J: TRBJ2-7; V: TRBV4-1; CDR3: CASSQGYTGAGYEQYF; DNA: TGCGCCAGCAGCCAAGGGTACACAGGGGCAGGTTACGAGCAGTACTTC
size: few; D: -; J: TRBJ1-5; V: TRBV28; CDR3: CASGHSPGGNQPQHF; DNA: TGTGCCAGCGGACACTCTCCTGGGGGCAATCAGCCCCAGCATTTT
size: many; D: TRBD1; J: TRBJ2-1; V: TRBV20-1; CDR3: CSARDPGGLGEQFF; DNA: TGCAGTGCTAGAGATCCAGGGGGCTTGGGTGAGCAGTTCTTC
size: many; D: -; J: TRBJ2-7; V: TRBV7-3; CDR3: CASSFAARSEQYF; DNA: TGTGCCAGCAGCTTCGCCGCGAGGTCCGAGCAGTACTTC
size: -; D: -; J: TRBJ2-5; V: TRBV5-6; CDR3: CASTSLRAVETQYF; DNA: TGTGCCAGCACCTCACTGAGGGCCGTAGAGACCCAGTACTTC
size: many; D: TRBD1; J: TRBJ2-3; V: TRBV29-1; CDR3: CSVVGGENTDTQYF; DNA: TGCAGCGTTGTAGGGGGCGAGAACACAGATACGCAGTATTTT
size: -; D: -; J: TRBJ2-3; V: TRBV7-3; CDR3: CASSLIGGAADTQYF; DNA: TGTGCCAGCAGCTTAATTGGGGGGGCTGCAGATACGCAGTATTTT
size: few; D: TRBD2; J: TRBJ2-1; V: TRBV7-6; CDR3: CASSFGERGDYNEQFF; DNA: TGTGCCAGCAGCTTTGGTGAGCGGGGGGACTACAATGAGCAGTTCTTC
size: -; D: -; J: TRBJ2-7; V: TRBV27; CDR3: CASSSGAWVSSYGQYF; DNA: TGTGCCAGCAGTTCCGGAGCGTGGGTAAGCTCCTACGGGCAGTACTTC
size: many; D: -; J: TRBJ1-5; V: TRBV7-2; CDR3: CASSFQGNQPQHF; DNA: TGTGCCAGCAGTTTTCAGGGGAATCAGCCCCAGCATTTT
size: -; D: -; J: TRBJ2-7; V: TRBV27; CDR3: CAGAGRVYEQYF; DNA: TGTGCCGGCGCCGGCAGGGTCTACGAGCAGTACTTC
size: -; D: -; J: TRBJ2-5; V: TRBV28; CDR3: CAGLPPRRGQETQYF; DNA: TGTGCCGGCCTCCCACCCAGGCGGGGCCAAGAGACCCAGTACTTC
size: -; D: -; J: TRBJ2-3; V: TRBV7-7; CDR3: CASSFALAGDTQYF; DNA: TGTGCCAGCAGCTTTGCCCTAGCTGGAGATACGCAGTATTTT
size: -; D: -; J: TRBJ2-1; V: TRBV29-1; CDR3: CSADSSISYNEQFF; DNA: TGCAGCGCCGACTCTAGCATTTCTTACAATGAGCAGTTCTTC
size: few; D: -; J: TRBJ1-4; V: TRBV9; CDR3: CASSVGSINEKLFF; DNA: TGTGCCAGCAGCGTAGGATCCATTAATGAAAAACTGTTTTTT
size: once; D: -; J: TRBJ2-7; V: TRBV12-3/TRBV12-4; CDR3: CASRPGHRWTYEQYF; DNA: TGTGCCAGCAGGCCGGGACACCGGTGGACCTACGAGCAGTACTTC
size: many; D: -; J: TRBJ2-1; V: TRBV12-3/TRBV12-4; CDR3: CASSQTNNEQFF; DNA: TGTGCCAGCAGTCAAACAAACAATGAGCAGTTCTTC
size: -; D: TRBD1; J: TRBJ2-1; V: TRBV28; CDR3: CASSFSGTGNNEQFF; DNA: TGTGCCAGCAGTTTTTCTGGGACAGGGAACAATGAGCAGTTCTTC
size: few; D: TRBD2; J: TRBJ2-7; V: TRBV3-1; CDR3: CASSQGPSGGQYF; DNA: TGTGCCAGCAGCCAAGGCCCTAGCGGAGGCCAGTACTTC
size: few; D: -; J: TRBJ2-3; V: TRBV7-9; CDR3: CASSLPGFHGDTQYF; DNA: TGTGCCAGCAGCTTACCCGGTTTCCACGGCGATACGCAGTATTTT
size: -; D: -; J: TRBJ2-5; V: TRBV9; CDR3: CASSTAGRYQETQYF; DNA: TGTGCCAGCAGCACCGCAGGACGTTACCAAGAGACCCAGTACTTC
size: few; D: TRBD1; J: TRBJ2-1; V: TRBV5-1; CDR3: CASVTGDSYNEQFF; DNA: TGCGCCAGCGTAACAGGGGACTCCTACAATGAGCAGTTCTTC
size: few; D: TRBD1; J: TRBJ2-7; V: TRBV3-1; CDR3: CASSRTGWDEQYF; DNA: TGTGCCAGCAGCCGGACAGGGTGGGACGAGCAGTACTTC
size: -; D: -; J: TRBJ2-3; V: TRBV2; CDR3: CASRLTGSSTDTQYF; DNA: TGTGCCAGCAGACTGACAGGTTCTAGCACAGATACGCAGTATTTT
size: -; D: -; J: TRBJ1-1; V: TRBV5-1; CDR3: CASSLETSFIRRTEAFF; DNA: TGCGCCAGCAGCTTGGAGACAAGTTTTATTAGGCGGACTGAAGCTTTCTTT
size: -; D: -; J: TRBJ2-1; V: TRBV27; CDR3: CASSLSSPSGNEQFF; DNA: TGTGCCAGCAGTTTAAGTAGCCCCTCGGGCAATGAGCAGTTCTTC
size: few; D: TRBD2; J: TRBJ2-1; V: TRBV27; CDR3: CASSPSQSGALGDEQFF; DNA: TGTGCCAGCAGTCCCTCCCAAAGCGGGGCCCTCGGGGATGAGCAGTTCTTC
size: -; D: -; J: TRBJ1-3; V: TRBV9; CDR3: CASQGLSGNTIYF; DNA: TGTGCCAGTCAAGGGCTCTCTGGAAACACCATATATTTT
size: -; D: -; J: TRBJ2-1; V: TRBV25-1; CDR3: CASRARENEQFF; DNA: TGTGCCAGCAGGGCTAGGGAAAATGAGCAGTTCTTC